The 20 T cell receptor beta chains given below trace back to one sample, sequenced in a study of cytomegalovirus exposure and HLA in healthy donors (dated by TCRdb to 2017 to 2019). To prepare the library, the immunoSEQ multiplex PCR assay was applied. A mixture of 60 forward primers for TCR Vbeta segments and 13 reverse primers for TCR Jbeta segments was used in the multiplex PCR. TCRdb took over this immuneACCESS table, retaining in-frame rearrangements with V and J assigned. Such tables are incomplete; in checked studies, under half of the missing clones stem from an unresolved V gene, and the remainder is unexplained. In all, the sample holds about 140,000 clones, and roughly 80% of those were seen once. Of the sample, about 1.2% is held by the ten largest clones. Sequenced input: PBMCs. The receptor source for this set is a female donor in good health and CMV-seronegative.

The rearrangement links TRBV7-9 to TRBJ1-1; D not certain. This CDR3 spans 15 amino acids. V dropped 5 bases and J dropped 1 base, with 14 bases sitting between them. Germline values: CDR1 SEHNR, CDR2 FQNEAQ (reference sequence). As DNA, the CDR3 is TGTGCCAGCAGCCCCCCGGTGGGGAGGAACACTGAAGCTTTCTTT. Translation gives CASSPPVGRNTEAFF.

This chain uses TRBV27 with TRBJ2-4; 7 nucleotides align to TRBD2. The CDR3 has 14 residues. Germline V gives CDR1 MNHEY, CDR2 SMNVEV (reference sequence). V gave up 6 bases and J gave up 3 bases; unmatched junction bases: 5. CDR3: CASSPSGGKNIQYF. CDR3 DNA sequence: TGTGCCAGCAGCCCCTCGGGGGGCAAAAACATTCAGTACTTC.

This clone was observed a single time. The chain has TRBV6-6 and TRBJ2-5; tentative D call: TRBD2 (5 bases). Germline V gene sequence: CDR1 MNHNY, CDR2 SVGAGI (reference sequence). V lost 2 bases, J lost 3 bases, and 13 bases lay in between. The length of the CDR3 is 15 residues. The CDR3 protein is CASSYLGVREETQYF. CDR3 sequence (DNA): TGTGCCAGCAGTTACCTCGGGGTAAGGGAAGAGACCCAGTACTTC.

The chain employs TRBV5-1 and TRBJ1-3; unclear D gene. CDR1 is SGHRS and CDR2 is YFSETQ in the germline V gene. The CDR3 totals 13 residues. Trimming cost V 4 bases and J 6 bases, with 11 bases left between them. Here the CDR3 DNA reads TGCGCCAGCAGCCCGCCCGGGGTAAACACCATATATTTT. Amino acid sequence: CASSPPGVNTIYF.

The chain recombines TRBV13 with TRBJ1-1, with 7 positions matching TRBD1. Per germline, CDR1 PRHDT and CDR2 FYEKMQ (reference sequence). CDR3 length equals 12 residues. The trim removed 5 bases at V and 6 bases at J, leaving 3 bases unmatched. The CDR3 sequence is CASSTTGAEAFF. CDR3 nucleotides: TGTGCCAGCAGCACCACAGGGGCTGAAGCTTTCTTT.

This clone was observed a few times. The chain links TRBV6-1 to TRBJ2-5; TRBD1 matches at 7 bases. The DNA end favors TRBJ2-7, so the J call may be wrong. The CDR3 covers 15 residues. Germline V gene data show CDR1 as MNHNS and CDR2 as SASEGT. The CDR3 bases are TGTGCCAGCAGTATAGGGGGCGGGTTCTCCTACGAGCAGTACTTC. Its protein product is CASSIGGGFSYEQYF.

The chain has TRBV10-3 and TRBJ1-4; a possible D gene is TRBD1 (5 bases). V lost 5 bases and J 5 bases, leaving 9 bases between the germline ends. The CDR3 has 13 amino acids. CDR1 is ENHRY, CDR2 SYGVKD, per germline. The CDR3: CAISPGVNEKLFF. For the CDR3, the DNA is TGTGCCATCAGTCCGGGGGTAAATGAAAAACTGTTTTTT.

In this sample, this clone turned up once. The rearrangement links TRBV28 to TRBJ2-7; D perhaps matches TRBD2 (6 bases). Germline V gene data show CDR1 as MDHEN and CDR2 as SYDVKM. The CDR3 contains 17 residues. Trimming left V 2 bases short and J 7 bases short, with 24 bases between. In DNA form, the CDR3 reads TGTGCCAGCAGTTTACCCCACACCTCTAGCGTCGAGGGGGAGCAGTACTTC. Translation gives CASSLPHTSSVEGEQYF. Full variable domain (missing parts from reference TRBV28 and TRBJ2-7): DVKVTQSSRYLVKRTGEKVFLECVQDMDHENMFWYRQDPGLGLRLIYFSYDVKMKEKGDIPEGYSVSREKKERFSLILESASTNQTSMYLCASSLPHTSSVEGEQYFGPGTRLTVT.

The V call is TRBV28, the J call TRBJ1-2, with D uncertain. CDR1 and CDR2 (germline): MDHEN, SYDVKM. CDR3 length: 12 amino acids. V lost 2 bases to trimming and J lost 3 bases, with 4 bases between them. The CDR3: CASSLIDYGYTF. The CDR3 DNA is TGTGCCAGCAGTTTAATAGACTATGGCTACACCTTC.

The table lists this clone with a few counts. The sample has other DNA sequences that encode this CDR3 too. The rearrangement uses TRBV28 and TRBJ2-7; 11 nucleotides align to TRBD2. The CDR3 length is 15 residues. The germline gives CDR1 MDHEN, CDR2 SYDVKM. Trimming took 5 bases from V and 2 from J; bases not matched to a gene: 5. The CDR3 protein is CASSPGTSGTYEQYF. DNA for the CDR3: TGTGCCAGCAGTCCCGGGACTAGCGGAACCTACGAGCAGTACTTC.

This clone was counted a single time. The chain links TRBV6-6 to TRBJ2-5, with 9 positions matching TRBD2. Germline-derived CDR1 and CDR2 are MNHNY and SVGAGI (reference sequence). V shed 4 bases, J shed 4 bases, and the junction held 7 bases outside the gene matches. This CDR3 region has 15 residues. The CDR3 DNA reads as TGTGCCAGCAGTTCCCCGGGACTAGCTTTAGAGACCCAGTACTTC. Translation: CASSSPGLALETQYF.

The chain employs TRBV6-1 and TRBJ1-1, with D tentatively TRBD1 (5 bases). CDR1 and CDR2 from the germline V gene are MNHNS and SASEGT. Trimming stripped 5 bases from V and 2 bases from J, with 12 bases between. This CDR3 has 14 residues. This chain's CDR3 is CASSFPTANTEAFF. CDR3 DNA: TGTGCCAGCAGTTTCCCGACAGCTAACACTGAAGCTTTCTTT.

The genes are TRBV29-1 and TRBJ2-7, with D unresolved. Germline values: CDR1 SQVTM, CDR2 ANQGSEA. The V and J ends lost 4 bases and 3 bases respectively, with 10 bases between them. The CDR3 is 12 amino acids. The CDR3: CSVVRVGYEQYF. CDR3 DNA sequence: TGCAGCGTTGTTCGGGTCGGCTACGAGCAGTACTTC.

The CDR3 here is CASSLARGRLAHQETQYF. The CDR3 region has the DNA TGTGCCAGCAGCTTAGCCCGCGGAAGACTAGCGCATCAAGAGACCCAGTACTTC. The chain employs TRBV7-2 and TRBJ2-5; 8 nucleotides match TRBD2. This CDR3 has 18 residues. Germline trimming cut 0 bases from V and 2 bases from J; bases unmatched to any gene: 11. Germline values: CDR1 SGHTA, CDR2 FQGNSA.

The CDR3 reads CASSLAYRGDTQYF. Here the CDR3 DNA reads TGTGCCAGCAGCTTAGCGTACCGAGGAGATACGCAGTATTTT. The chain joins TRBV7-2 to TRBJ2-3, with D hard to call. The V end was cut by 0 bases, the J end by 5 bases, with 9 bases between. The CDR3 totals 14 residues. Germline loops: CDR1 SGHTA, CDR2 FQGNSA.

V is TRBV27 and J is TRBJ2-1; D is unresolved. V lost 6 bases and J 0 bases, leaving 6 bases between the germline ends. Germline CDR1 reads MNHEY; CDR2 reads SMNVEV (reference sequence). This CDR3 spans 13 amino acids. For the CDR3, the DNA is TGTGCCAGCAGCGGTCGCTCCTACAATGAGCAGTTCTTC. Residues: CASSGRSYNEQFF.

The rearrangement links TRBV28 to TRBJ2-7, with D possibly matching TRBD2 (5 bases). The CDR3 has 14 amino acids. The V and J ends lost 3 bases and 2 bases respectively, with 11 bases between them. Germline assignment: CDR1 MDHEN and CDR2 SYDVKM. The CDR3 region is CASSFAGPTYEQYF. The CDR3 DNA sequence: TGTGCCAGCAGTTTTGCGGGTCCAACCTACGAGCAGTACTTC. The complete variable domain, with remaining parts taken from reference TRBV28 and TRBJ2-7, reads DVKVTQSSRYLVKRTGEKVFLECVQDMDHENMFWYRQDPGLGLRLIYFSYDVKMKEKGDIPEGYSVSREKKERFSLILESASTNQTSMYLCASSFAGPTYEQYFGPGTRLTVT.

This rearrangement joins TRBV28 to TRBJ2-5, with a possible D match to TRBD1 (6 bases). Germline CDR1 is MDHEN and CDR2 is SYDVKM. The CDR3 covers 19 residues. V lost 4 bases and J 5 bases, leaving 29 bases between the germline ends. The CDR3 coding sequence is TGTGCCAGCAGTTCTATAGCCACCCCTACAGGGCCCATGGGGGAGACCCAGTACTTC. Translated: CASSSIATPTGPMGETQYF.

The CDR3 loop reads CASSPTGGEQYF. The CDR3 DNA is TGTGCCAGCAGCCCGACAGGGGGCGAGCAGTACTTC. This chain uses TRBV6-6 with TRBJ2-7, with 9 positions matching TRBD1. J lost 6 bases, V lost 6 bases, and 3 bases had no gene match. CDR1 MNHNY and CDR2 SVGAGI come from the germline V gene (reference sequence). The CDR3 has 12 amino acids.

The chain couples TRBV28 to TRBJ2-5; D unclear. V was shortened by 7 bases and J by 2 bases, with 5 bases between the two germline ends. Germline values: CDR1 MDHEN, CDR2 SYDVKM. The CDR3 has 11 amino acids. Here the CDR3 reads CASTLQETQYF. The CDR3 DNA is TGTGCCAGCACCCTACAAGAGACCCAGTACTTC.